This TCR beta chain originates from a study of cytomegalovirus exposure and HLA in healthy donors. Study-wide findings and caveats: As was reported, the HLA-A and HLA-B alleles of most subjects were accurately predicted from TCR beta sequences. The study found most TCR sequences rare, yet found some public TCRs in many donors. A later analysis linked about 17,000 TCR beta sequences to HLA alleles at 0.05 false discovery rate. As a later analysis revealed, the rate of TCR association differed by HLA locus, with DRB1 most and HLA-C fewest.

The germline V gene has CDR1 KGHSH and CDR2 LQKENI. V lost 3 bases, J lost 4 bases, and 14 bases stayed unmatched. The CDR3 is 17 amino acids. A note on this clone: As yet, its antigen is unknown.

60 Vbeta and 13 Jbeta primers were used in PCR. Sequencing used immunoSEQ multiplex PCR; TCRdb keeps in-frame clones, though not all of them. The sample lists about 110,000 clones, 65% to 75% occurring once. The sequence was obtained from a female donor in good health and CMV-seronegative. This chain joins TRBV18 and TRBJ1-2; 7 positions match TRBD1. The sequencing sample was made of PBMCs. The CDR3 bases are TGTGCCAGCTCACCCCCCCATAGACAGGGACGAAGCTATGGCTACACCTTC. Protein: CASSPPHRQGRSYGYTF.